This T cell receptor (beta chain) was found in a study of CD8+ T cells in alopecia areata (dated by TCRdb to 2017 to 2018). Some background on the complete study: The treated patients, all with moderate-to-severe alopecia areata, were enrolled in an open-label pilot trial of oral tofacitinib given at 5 to 10 mg twice daily. Patients received tofacitinib for 6 to 18 months and were then followed off drug for 6 months to check for delayed response and recurrence. For the treated patients, the SALT score, which quantifies what percentage of scalp surface area is affected, served as the measure of disease severity. In both human patients and the C3H/HeJ mouse model, the study applied high-throughput TCRbeta sequencing to look at T cell clonal expansion in alopecia areata. Human TCRbeta sequencing covered scalp tissue and sorted CD4+ and CD8+ peripheral blood T cells from patchy and totalis/universalis alopecia areata patients and healthy controls. Biopsies were taken from tofacitinib-treated patients at baseline and at 4 and 24 weeks of treatment, and a later scalp biopsy was taken in several of the tofacitinib-treated patients. Clonality in the scalp was compared among normal scalp (n=4), patchy alopecia areata scalp (n=8), and alopecia totalis/universalis scalp (n=8). RNA was obtained with the PAXgene miRNA kit for fixed scalp, the miRNeasy kit for PBMCs, and the RNeasy kit for mouse skin. TCRbeta CDR3 regions were amplified by immunoSEQ multiplex PCR using 35 Vbeta forward and 13 Jbeta reverse primers.

As for this clone: The target of this receptor is not known. Per-base qualities were not stored, and no clone one base away is much larger.

The time point label corresponds to: 20 to 30 weeks on oral tofacitinib. Reading the label with the study, this specimen's treatment or condition is: oral pan-JAK inhibitor, 5-10 mg twice daily. From alopecia areata patients, peripheral blood was collected along with lesional scalp punch biopsies. After PBMCs were isolated by density centrifugation and stained for CD3, CD4 and CD8, a FACSAria was used to sort CD4+ and CD8+ T cells. Libraries came from the immunoSEQ multiplex PCR assay. For TCR sequencing, RNA was extracted from every sample and reverse transcribed into cDNA to serve as template. SuperScript III was used for first-strand cDNA synthesis, primed with a 2:1 mix of oligo-dT and random hexamers. Amplification bias was assessed with a synthetic immune receptor repertoire, and residual bias was removed computationally. For the original study's pipeline: Raw reads were preprocessed for error removal, and CDR3 was defined according to IMGT conventions as running from the conserved cysteine to phenylalanine. Clonality was calculated as 1 minus Shannon entropy normalized by log2 of the number of productive unique TCRs. Scalp TCRbeta sequences were cross-referenced with sorted blood CD4 and CD8 repertoires so that the CD4 or CD8 identity of scalp clones could be inferred. Here the immuneACCESS table is served through TCRdb, limited to in-frame sequences with V and J called. Missing clones are a known gap in these copies; in checked studies unresolved V genes cover under half, and the rest lacks a known reason. D and trimming were read from the DNA, whereas the V and J calls and clone size are those reported in that table. The sample table contains 75,000 to 80,000 clones; only one count was recorded for approximately 66% of them. Around 20% of the sample belongs to the ten largest clones.

Summary of the overall study and its limitations: Compared with normal scalp, lesional scalp, particularly in alopecia totalis/universalis, had higher clonality and more expanded CD8+ clones, which suggests antigenic drive. During tofacitinib treatment, many expanded lesional clones stuck around in both scalp and blood, and this persistence may partly explain why relapse happens after treatment is stopped. Unlike mouse skin, where gammadelta T cells dominate, normal human skin contains resident alphabeta T cells that get sequenced too, which complicates analysis of the scalp TCR repertoire. Because the treated cohort was small and included a single nonresponder, larger studies are needed to assess links between baseline CD8+ expansion and response. With tofacitinib, both scalp clonality and the number of expanded CD8+ clones among the top 100 scalp clones went down significantly. Shared TCR sequences between patients were less evident than in mice, which may be partly attributable to HLA diversity in the patient population.

Deletion took 3 bases off V and 6 bases off J, with a span of 17 bases between the germline ends. From cysteine to phenylalanine, the CDR3 is 14 amino acids long. The read is trimmed to its CDR3 DNA, 42 bases read in frame from base 1. The germline V gene yields SQVTM for CDR1 and ANQGSEA for CDR2. The sample in question was CD8+ T cells sorted from blood, obtained at week 24, from a patient treated with tofacitinib. In this chain, TRBV29-1 is recombined with TRBJ1-2; the D region possibly corresponds to TRBD1 (5 bases align). The clonotype originates from a human donor with alopecia areata. The CDR3 region has the sequence CSVDLEWGRDGYTF. The bases are TGCAGCGTTGACCTGGAGTGGGGCAGGGATGGCTACACCTTC. The reference TRBV29-1 and TRBJ1-2 proteins fill in what lies around the CDR3, so the full variable domain reads SAVISQKPSRDICQRGTSLTIQCQVDSQVTMMFWYRQQPGQSLTLIATANQGSEATYESGFVIDKFPISRPNLTFSTLTVSNMSPEDSSIYLCSVDLEWGRDGYTFGSGTRLTVV.